The 21 T cell receptor beta chains given below trace back to one sample, sequenced in a study of Graves' ophthalmopathy and Graves' hyperthyroidism. RNA transcripts were the template, and TCR beta CDR3 regions were amplified from them. HTBI primers served in a first-round RT-PCR, which a second-round multiplex PCR followed. TCRdb passed the multiplex PCR reads through MiXCR, listing each CDR3 protein once. This table has about 620,000 distinct CDR3 sequences, about a fifth appearing once. The source material was peripheral blood. The receptors were sampled from a woman aged 18-35 years with stable Graves' hyperthyroidism. Some clones in this sample may be carry-over from other donors' samples.

This clonotype was counted at least ten times. V and J are TRBV12-3 or TRBV12-4 and TRBJ2-7; weak D call: TRBD2 (6 bases). The CDR3 is 12 residues long. Trimming removed 4 bases from V and 6 bases from J, with 10 bases in between. CDR3 sequence reads: CASSSRGGEQYF. The CDR3 DNA follows: TGTGCCAGCAGTTCCCGGGGAGGCGAGCAGTACTTC.

The table lists this clonotype with many counts. The chain employs TRBV6-2 or TRBV6-3 and TRBJ2-5; 7 bases match TRBD1. The V gene end was trimmed by 4 bases and the J gene end by 5 bases; junction bases not matched to a gene: 10. This CDR3 region has 15 residues. Germline CDR1 MNHEY, CDR2 SVGEGT. The CDR3 DNA is TGTGCCAGCAGTTCTCCGGGACAGTTAACCGAGACCCAGTACTTC. This codes for CASSSPGQLTETQYF.

This clonotype was detected ten times or more. V is TRBV30 and J is TRBJ2-7; 11 nucleotides match TRBD1. From germline, CDR1 is GTSNPN and CDR2 SVGIG (reference sequence). The CDR3 length is 14 residues. V lost 5 bases and J lost 4; bases outside the gene matches: 7. CDR3 nucleotide sequence: TGTGCCTGGGCTGAAGGGACAGGGGGGTACGAGCAGTACTTC. Translation: CAWAEGTGGYEQYF. The full variable domain, rest sourced from reference TRBV30 and TRBJ2-7, is SQTIHQWPATLVQPVGSPLSLECTVEGTSNPNLYWYRQAAGRGLQLLFYSVGIGQISSEVPQNLSASRPQDRQFILSSKKLLLSDSGFYLCAWAEGTGGYEQYFGPGTRLTVT.

This clonotype was counted at least ten times. The chain uses TRBV5-1 and TRBJ2-7; D possibly corresponds to TRBD1 (6 bases). The CDR3 is made up of 13 amino acids. CDR1 and CDR2 (germline): SGHRS, YFSETQ. Trimming cost V 5 bases and J 2 bases, with 11 bases left between them. CDR3 sequence: CASRVDRPYEQYF. CDR3 DNA sequence: TGCGCCAGCAGGGTTGACAGGCCCTACGAGCAGTACTTC. The entire variable domain, with the rest obtained from reference TRBV5-1 and TRBJ2-7, is as follows: KAGVTQTPRYLIKTRGQQVTLSCSPISGHRSVSWYQQTPGQGLQFLFEYFSETQRNKGNFPGRFSGRQFSNSRSEMNVSTLELGDSALYLCASRVDRPYEQYFGPGTRLTVT.

This chain joins TRBV6-1 and TRBJ1-2; 9 bases match TRBD1. J was trimmed by 2 bases and V by 2 bases; bases with no gene match: 12. This CDR3 spans 18 amino acids. Germline CDR1 MNHNS, CDR2 SASEGT. The CDR3 spells CASSESRDRALWNYGYTF. The CDR3 DNA reads TGTGCCAGCAGTGAATCCCGGGACAGGGCGCTATGGAACTATGGCTACACCTTC.

In this sample, this clonotype turned up a few times. With a much larger clone just one base away, this may be a read error. The V call is TRBV6-5, the J call TRBJ2-5, with 13 bases lining up with TRBD2. CDR1 and CDR2 (germline): MNHEY, SVGAGI. The CDR3 runs 15 residues. CDR3 protein: CASSSTSGRGETKYF. The CDR3 coding sequence is TGTGCCAGCAGTTCAACTAGCGGGAGGGGAGAGACCAAGTACTTC.

This clonotype turned up a few times. The chain is built from TRBV11-2 and TRBJ2-2; the D is unclear. CDR1 and CDR2 (germline): SGHAT, FQNNGV. V was trimmed by 5 bases and J by 0 bases, leaving 16 bases between them. The CDR3 spans 17 residues. CDR3 in DNA: TGTGCCAGCAGCCCTGGGGTTCGCAGTACGAACACCGGGGAGCTGTTTTTT. It codes for CASSPGVRSTNTGELFF.

The genes are TRBV6-1 and TRBJ1-3; possibly TRBD1 for D (5 bases). CDR1 is MNHNS, CDR2 SASEGT, per germline. This CDR3 region has 16 residues. V lost 6 bases, J lost 8 bases, and 23 bases lay in between. CDR3 residues: CASRVTVFNVRDTIYF. CDR3 DNA: TGTGCCAGCAGGGTGACAGTTTTCAACGTCCGAGACACCATATATTTT.

This clonotype has at least ten counts. V is TRBV12-3 or TRBV12-4 and J is TRBJ2-7, with 7 bases identical to TRBD1. Trimming removed 6 bases from V and 5 bases from J; junction bases left unmatched: 7. CDR3 length equals 13 residues. The DNA for the CDR3 is TGTGCCAGCAGGTTGACTGGACAGGACGAGCAGTACTTC. It is translated as CASRLTGQDEQYF.

This clonotype was observed at least ten times. The chain combines TRBV12-3 or TRBV12-4 with TRBJ1-1; D is uncertain. CDR3 length equals 13 residues. Trimming took 2 bases from V and 0 from J, leaving 4 bases between them. CDR3 region: CASSLSLNTEAFF. The DNA of the CDR3 is TGTGCCAGCAGTTTATCGTTGAACACTGAAGCTTTCTTT.

This clonotype was detected only once. This chain links TRBV20-1 with TRBJ1-1; D gene ambiguous. Germline V gene sequence: CDR1 DFQATT, CDR2 SNEGSKA (reference sequence). This CDR3 region has 13 residues. The V and J ends lost 7 bases and 1 base respectively, with 13 bases between them. In DNA form, the CDR3 reads TGCAGTGAGGATCTCGGGCGGAACACTGAAGCTTTCTTT. As protein: CSEDLGRNTEAFF.

The genes are TRBV19 and TRBJ1-2; D is ambiguous. CDR3 length: 15 amino acids. Per germline, CDR1 LNHDA and CDR2 SQIVND (reference sequence). The germline V and J ends were trimmed by 5 bases and 1 base, with 14 bases remaining between them. CDR3 loop: CASSDPTDYNYGYTF. DNA for the CDR3: TGTGCCAGTAGTGACCCCACCGACTATAACTATGGCTACACCTTC.

This clonotype was observed at least ten times. The chain employs TRBV4-1 and TRBJ1-1, with D hard to call. This CDR3 spans 14 amino acids. Trimming cost V 0 bases and J 7 bases, with 12 bases left between them. Germline assignment: CDR1 MGHRA and CDR2 YSYEKL. CDR3 sequence (DNA): TGCGCCAGCAGCCAAGAAGAGACGCGAAGTGAAGCTTTCTTT. Translated, it gives CASSQEETRSEAFF.

This clonotype was picked up many times. The chain employs TRBV9 and TRBJ1-6; D may be TRBD1 (5 bases). This CDR3 contains 15 residues. With 0 bases removed from V and 9 bases from J, the gap between germline ends came to 13 bases. Germline values: CDR1 SGDLS, CDR2 YYNGEE. In nucleotides, the CDR3 is TGTGCCAGCAGCGTAGCTACCGGGGGAACTTCACCCCTCCACTTT. This translates into CASSVATGGTSPLHF.

This chain connects TRBV6-1 to TRBJ2-2; perhaps D is TRBD1 or TRBD2 (5 bases each). The CDR3 is made up of 12 amino acids. Per germline, CDR1 MNHNS and CDR2 SASEGT. CDR3 nucleotide sequence: TGTGCTTCGGTGGGGCCGGGAGGGGAGCTGTTTTTT. It encodes CASVGPGGELFF.

The CDR3 DNA follows: TGCGCCAGCAGCTTCAGGGGGACGGTGAACACTGAAGCTTTCTTT. Its protein is CASSFRGTVNTEAFF. V gene TRBV5-1 combines with J gene TRBJ1-1, with TRBD1 identical over 7 bases. Trimming at V came to 2 bases and at J to 0 bases, leaving 4 bases not matched to a gene. The CDR3 has 15 amino acids. Germline V gene sequence: CDR1 SGHRS, CDR2 YFSETQ.

This clonotype was seen many times. The V call is TRBV28, the J call TRBJ2-6; tentatively, D is TRBD1 (6 bases). The V and J ends lost 9 bases and 2 bases respectively, with 11 bases between them. The CDR3 sequence is 14 residues long. In germline, CDR1 is MDHEN, CDR2 SYDVKM. CDR3 DNA sequence: TGTGCCAGTGTAAACAGGGCTGGGGCCAACGTCCTGACTTTC. As protein: CASVNRAGANVLTF.

This clonotype was counted ten times or more. This chain links TRBV6-1 with TRBJ2-7, with D possibly being TRBD1 (5 bases). CDR3 length: 14 amino acids. Germline V gene data show CDR1 as MNHNS and CDR2 as SASEGT. Between the trimmed V and J ends, which lost 5 bases and 0 bases, there was a span of 11 bases. The DNA of the CDR3 is TGTGCCAGCAGTAGGGGTCTAAGCTCCTACGAGCAGTACTTC. Encoded protein: CASSRGLSSYEQYF.

At least ten counts were recorded for this clonotype. The V gene is TRBV7-6, the J gene TRBJ2-5; perhaps TRBD2 as D (5 bases). Trimming stripped 3 bases from V and 1 base from J, with 21 bases between. The CDR3 covers 18 residues. Germline V CDR1 and CDR2: SGHVS, FNYEAQ. Here the CDR3 reads CASSFRSRSGNPQETQYF. CDR3 nucleotide sequence: TGTGCCAGCAGCTTTAGATCGCGCAGCGGCAACCCCCAAGAGACCCAGTACTTC.

V usage is TRBV7-8 and J usage is TRBJ2-7; D not certain. From germline, CDR1 is SGHVS and CDR2 FQNEAQ. The CDR3 is 16 residues long. The V and J ends lost 1 base and 1 base respectively, with 14 bases between them. The CDR3 sequence: CASSLGGGILSYEQYF. Written as DNA, the CDR3 is TGTGCCAGCAGCTTAGGAGGCGGCATTCTTTCCTACGAGCAGTACTTC.

This chain joins TRBV12-3 or TRBV12-4 and TRBJ2-5; the match to TRBD2 covers 8 bases. This CDR3 contains 15 residues. The ends lost 3 bases at V and 4 bases at J; junction bases unmatched: 7. CDR3 amino acids: CASSLGRAGGETQYF. In nucleotides, the CDR3 is TGTGCCAGCAGTTTGGGTCGGGCGGGAGGAGAGACCCAGTACTTC.